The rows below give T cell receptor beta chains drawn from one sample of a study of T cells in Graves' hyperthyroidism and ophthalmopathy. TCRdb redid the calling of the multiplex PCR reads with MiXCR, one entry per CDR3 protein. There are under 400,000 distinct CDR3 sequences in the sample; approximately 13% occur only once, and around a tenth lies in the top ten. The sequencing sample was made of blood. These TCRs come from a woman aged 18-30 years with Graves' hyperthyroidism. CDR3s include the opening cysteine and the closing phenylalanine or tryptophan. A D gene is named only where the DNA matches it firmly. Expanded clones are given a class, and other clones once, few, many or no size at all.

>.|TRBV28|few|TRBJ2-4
TGTGCCGGGGCTGCGGCGGGAGAGGGGGTAGCCAAAAACATTCAGCACTTC
CAGAAAGEGVAKNIQHF
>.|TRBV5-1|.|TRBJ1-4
TGCGCCAGCAGTTATTCCGGGACGACAACTAATGAAAAACTGTTTTTT
CASSYSGTTTNEKLFF
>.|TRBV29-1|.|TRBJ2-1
TGCAGCGTTGAAAGACAGGCCCACAATGAGCAGTTCTTC
CSVERQAHNEQFF
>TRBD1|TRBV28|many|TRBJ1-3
TGTGCCAGCAGTTTGGGTCAGGGGGCTGGTGGAAACACCATATATTTT
CASSLGQGAGGNTIYF
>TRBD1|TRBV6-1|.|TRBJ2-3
TGTGCCAGCAGGAGACAGGGGTCAGGAGATACGCAGTATTTT
CASRRQGSGDTQYF
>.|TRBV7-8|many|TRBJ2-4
TGTGCCAGCAGCCCCCGTAGAATAGTAGGACCTGGGAAAAACATTCAGTACTTC
CASSPRRIVGPGKNIQYF
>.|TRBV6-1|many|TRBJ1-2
TGTGCCAGCAGGGGAGACGGACCCTATGGCTACACCTTC
CASRGDGPYGYTF
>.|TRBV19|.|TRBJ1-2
TGTGCCAGTAGTATATCACACCGTGGGGGTTATGGCTACACCTTC
CASSISHRGGYGYTF
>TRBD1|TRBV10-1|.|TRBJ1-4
TGTGCCAGCAGGATCCCGGGACAGAGCGGCGAAAAACTGTTTTTT
CASRIPGQSGEKLFF
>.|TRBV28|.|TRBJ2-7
TGTGCCAGCAGTCCGCGGCACGAGCAGTACTTC
CASSPRHEQYF
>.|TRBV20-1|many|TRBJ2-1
TGCAGTGCTAGGTCTAGCTCCCAGAGCTCCTACAATGAGCAGTTCTTC
CSARSSSQSSYNEQFF
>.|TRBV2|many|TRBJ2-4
TGTGCCAGCAGAACAGGGACAAACATTCAGTACTTC
CASRTGTNIQYF
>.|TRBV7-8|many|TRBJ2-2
TGTGCCAGCGAGAGGCCGGGACACAACACCGGGGAGCTGTTTTTT
CASERPGHNTGELFF
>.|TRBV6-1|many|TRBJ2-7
TGTGCCAGCAGCCCTGGGGACGGGGCCTACGAGCAGTACTTC
CASSPGDGAYEQYF
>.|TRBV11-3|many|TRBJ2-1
TGTGCCAGCAGCCCGGGCAGCGGCTCGTTCAATGAGCAGTTCTTC
CASSPGSGSFNEQFF
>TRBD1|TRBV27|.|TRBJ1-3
TGTGCCAGCAGGCGGGACAGTGCCTCTGGAAACACCATATATTTT
CASRRDSASGNTIYF
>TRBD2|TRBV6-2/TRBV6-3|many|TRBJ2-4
TGTGCCAGCAGGGCTAGCGGACCGCCAGGAAACATTCAGTACTTC
CASRASGPPGNIQYF
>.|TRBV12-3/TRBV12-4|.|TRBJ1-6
TGTGCCAGCAGTTCCTACAGAGGGGGTTCACCCCTCCACTTT
CASSSYRGGSPLHF
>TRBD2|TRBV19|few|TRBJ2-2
TGTGCCAGCCTTAGGAGCGGGGATTCCCTCTCAGAGCTGCTTTTT
CASLRSGDSLSELLF
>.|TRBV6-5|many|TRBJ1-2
TGTGCCAGCAGTTACGGTCCTGGCGACTATGGCTACACCTTC
CASSYGPGDYGYTF
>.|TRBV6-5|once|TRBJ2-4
TGTGCCAGCAGTTACCCCCGGACAGCCCCTTTAAACGGTGCTCAGTACTTC
CASSYPRTAPLNGAQYF
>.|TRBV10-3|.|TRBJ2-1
TGTGCCACGTCCTCCGGGACCCAAGAGTTCTTC
CATSSGTQEFF
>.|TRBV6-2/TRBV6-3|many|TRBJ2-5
TGTGCCAGCCGGCAGCTCAGGGAAGAGACCCAGTACTTC
CASRQLREETQYF
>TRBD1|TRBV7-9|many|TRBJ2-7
TGTGCCAGCAGCTTAGCGTACAGGGGGCCCTACGAGCAGTACTTC
CASSLAYRGPYEQYF
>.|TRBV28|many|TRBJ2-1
TGTGCCAGCAGTTTATCTGTGACTAGAAGCTTCAACAATGAGCAGTTCTTC
CASSLSVTRSFNNEQFF
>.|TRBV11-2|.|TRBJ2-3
TGTGCCAGCAGCCTCCAGGGGGGAAGAGATACGCAGTATTTT
CASSLQGGRDTQYF
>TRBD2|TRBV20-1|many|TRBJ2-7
TGCAGTGCCGGACTAGGAGGGTCCTACGAGCAGTACTTC
CSAGLGGSYEQYF
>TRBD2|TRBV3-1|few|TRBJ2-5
TGTGCCAGCAGCCAAGGGCTAGCGGGAGGGCCTAAAGAGACCCAGTACTTC
CASSQGLAGGPKETQYF
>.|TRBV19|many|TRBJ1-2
TGTGCCAGTAGTATTACTGCGGCTGGCTACACCTTC
CASSITAAGYTF
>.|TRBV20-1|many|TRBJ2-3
TGCAGTGTTTGGGTGGGGCCCGATACGCAGTATTTT
CSVWVGPDTQYF
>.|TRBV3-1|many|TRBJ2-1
TGTGCCAGCAGCCAAGGGGACACGGAGTTCTTC
CASSQGDTEFF